This entry describes one TCR beta chain. All patients were treatment-naive before thyroid surgery. In the original analysis: Clinicopathological groups supplied CDR3 differences that were used to build a distant-metastasis classifier for papillary thyroid cancer. TCRdb re-called clones via MiXCR from the PCR reads. TCRdb assigned the V and J calls; the authors' analysis was not used. In the table there are around 6,400 clones, around 16% of which are singletons. The data originate from a study of metastatic and nonmetastatic thyroid tumors. This receptor was obtained from a male donor with papillary thyroid cancer or a benign thyroid nodule (not recorded which). Some clones in this sample may be carry-over from other donors' samples. Source material: tumor tissue.

The CDR3: CSARGGTGIQPQHF. The DNA for the CDR3 is TGCAGTGCTAGAGGAGGGACAGGGATTCAGCCCCAGCATTTT. This chain links TRBV20-1 with TRBJ1-5; 9 nucleotides agree with TRBD1. The germline gives CDR1 DFQATT, CDR2 SNEGSKA (reference sequence). V gave up 1 base and J gave up 6 bases; unmatched junction bases: 4. The CDR3 is made up of 14 amino acids.